This entry concerns a single T cell receptor beta chain. V was trimmed by 2 bases and J by 14 bases, leaving 16 bases between them. Germline loops: CDR1 SEHNR, CDR2 FQNEAQ (reference sequence). This CDR3 region has 14 residues. Amplification of TCR beta CDR3 regions was performed using RNA transcripts as template. Initially, a first-round RT-PCR of the TCR CDR3 employed the HTBI primer set. MiXCR, run by TCRdb on the multiplex PCR reads, gives a single entry per CDR3 protein. The table lists about 300,000 distinct CDR3 sequences, around 20% of them singletons, with 35% to 40% in the top ten. The data originate from a study of T cells in Graves' hyperthyroidism and ophthalmopathy.

The genes are TRBV7-9 and TRBJ1-6, with D possibly being TRBD1 (5 bases). The sequenced sample consisted of blood. The TCR was taken from a man aged 45-65 years with Graves' ophthalmopathy. This CDR3 is CASSLRDGVVSLHF. CDR3 coding DNA: TGTGCCAGCAGCTTAAGGGACGGCGTTGTATCCCTCCACTTT.